The rows below give T cell receptor beta chains drawn from one sample of a study of shared clonotypes between healthy human individuals. Some clones are missing from TCRdb's copy, which holds only in-frame ones; the method was immunoSEQ multiplex PCR. The sample lists about 380,000 clones; about 97% were seen once. Source material: memory CD8+ T cells sorted from blood. Receptors originate from a man between 25 and 39 years old in good health. CDR3s include the opening cysteine and the closing phenylalanine or tryptophan. Fields, in order: J gene, V gene, D gene, CDR3 DNA, CDR3 protein. D genes are given only for firm matches.

J: TRBJ2-1; V: TRBV10-3; D: TRBD1; DNA: TGTGCCATCAGTGGGACAGGGGGCTACAATGAGCAGTTCTTC; CDR3: CAISGTGGYNEQFF
J: TRBJ2-5; V: TRBV28; D: TRBD2; DNA: TGTGCCAGCAGACCTAGCGGGAGGGAGACCCAGTACTTC; CDR3: CASRPSGRETQYF
J: TRBJ2-1; V: TRBV2; D: TRBD2; DNA: TGTGCCAGCACCCGAACTAGCGGCATATACAATGAGCAGTTCTTC; CDR3: CASTRTSGIYNEQFF
J: TRBJ1-2; V: TRBV5-1; D: TRBD1; DNA: TGCGCCAGCAGCTCAACCGGGACAGGGATCGGTGGCTACACCTTC; CDR3: CASSSTGTGIGGYTF
J: TRBJ2-1; V: TRBV5-6; D: .; DNA: TGTGCCAGCAGCTTGGGAGATCGACTAGGAGGCAATGAGCAGTTCTTC; CDR3: CASSLGDRLGGNEQFF
J: TRBJ2-5; V: TRBV19; D: TRBD2; DNA: TGTGCCAGGCAAAACCTACGGGGGGATCAGAAAGAGACCCAGTACTTC; CDR3: CARQNLRGDQKETQYF
J: TRBJ2-2; V: TRBV11-1; D: TRBD2; DNA: TGTGCCAGCAGCTTGGAGGGACTAGTAGGAGGGGAGCTGTTTTTT; CDR3: CASSLEGLVGGELFF
J: TRBJ2-6; V: TRBV11-2; D: .; DNA: TGTGCCAGCAGCCCGTTAAGTCGCAGTAATGGGGCCAACGTCCTGACTTTC; CDR3: CASSPLSRSNGANVLTF
J: TRBJ2-3; V: TRBV29-1; D: TRBD2; DNA: TGCAGCGTGGTAGCGGGATCTGGTACGCAGTATTTT; CDR3: CSVVAGSGTQYF
J: TRBJ2-7; V: TRBV4-2; D: .; DNA: TGTGCCAGCAGCCAAGGTTGGAGGGGAGCCTACGAGCAGTACTTC; CDR3: CASSQGWRGAYEQYF
J: TRBJ2-3; V: TRBV7-8; D: .; DNA: TGTGCCAGCAGCTTATTCGGGTCTACAGATACGCAGTATTTT; CDR3: CASSLFGSTDTQYF
J: TRBJ2-7; V: TRBV28; D: .; DNA: TGTGCCAGCAGTCCCGCAGCCTACGAGCAGTACTTC; CDR3: CASSPAAYEQYF
J: TRBJ2-7; V: TRBV4-2; D: .; DNA: TGTGCCAGCAGCCACTCCGGGCTGCGAGGTCGCGAGCAGTACTTC; CDR3: CASSHSGLRGREQYF
J: TRBJ1-2; V: TRBV28; D: .; DNA: TGTGCCAGCCTGAACGGACGGAACTATGGCTACACCTTC; CDR3: CASLNGRNYGYTF
J: TRBJ2-1; V: TRBV7-2; D: TRBD2; DNA: TGTGCCAGCAGCCTCGGGACTAGCGGGAGATACAATGAGCAGTTCTTC; CDR3: CASSLGTSGRYNEQFF
J: TRBJ2-1; V: TRBV2; D: TRBD2; DNA: TGTGCCAGCATATCTGGGAGGGCGGGGAATGAGCAGTTCTTC; CDR3: CASISGRAGNEQFF
J: TRBJ1-1; V: TRBV30; D: .; DNA: TGTGCCTGGAGTTCGTGGGGCACTGAAGCTTTCTTT; CDR3: CAWSSWGTEAFF
J: TRBJ1-2; V: TRBV7-2; D: .; DNA: TGTGCCAGCAGCTTAGGACAATATGGCTACACCTTC; CDR3: CASSLGQYGYTF
J: TRBJ2-7; V: TRBV19; D: TRBD1; DNA: TGTGCCAGTAGTATAACAGGGGGTTTTTACGAGCAGTACTTC; CDR3: CASSITGGFYEQYF
J: TRBJ2-2; V: TRBV9; D: .; DNA: TGTGCCAGCAGCGCTACTAGGGGCACCGGGGAGCTGTTTTTT; CDR3: CASSATRGTGELFF
J: TRBJ1-2; V: TRBV19; D: .; DNA: TGTGCCAGTAGTATTGGGCAGTACTATGGCTACACCTTC; CDR3: CASSIGQYYGYTF
J: TRBJ2-7; V: TRBV27; D: TRBD2; DNA: TGTGCCAGCAGCTCCTGGAGCGGGAGTCTTAACGAGCAGTACTTC; CDR3: CASSSWSGSLNEQYF
J: TRBJ2-7; V: TRBV6-5; D: TRBD2; DNA: TGTGCCAGCAGGGTAGCGGGAGCTCTCTACGAGCAGTACTTC; CDR3: CASRVAGALYEQYF
J: TRBJ1-4; V: TRBV6-1; D: .; DNA: TGTGCCAGCAGTGAAGCAGGGTACAATGAAAAACTGTTTTTT; CDR3: CASSEAGYNEKLFF
J: TRBJ2-3; V: TRBV9; D: .; DNA: TGTGCCAGCAGCCGTAGAGGGGAGGGGGCTACAGATACGCAGTATTTT; CDR3: CASSRRGEGATDTQYF